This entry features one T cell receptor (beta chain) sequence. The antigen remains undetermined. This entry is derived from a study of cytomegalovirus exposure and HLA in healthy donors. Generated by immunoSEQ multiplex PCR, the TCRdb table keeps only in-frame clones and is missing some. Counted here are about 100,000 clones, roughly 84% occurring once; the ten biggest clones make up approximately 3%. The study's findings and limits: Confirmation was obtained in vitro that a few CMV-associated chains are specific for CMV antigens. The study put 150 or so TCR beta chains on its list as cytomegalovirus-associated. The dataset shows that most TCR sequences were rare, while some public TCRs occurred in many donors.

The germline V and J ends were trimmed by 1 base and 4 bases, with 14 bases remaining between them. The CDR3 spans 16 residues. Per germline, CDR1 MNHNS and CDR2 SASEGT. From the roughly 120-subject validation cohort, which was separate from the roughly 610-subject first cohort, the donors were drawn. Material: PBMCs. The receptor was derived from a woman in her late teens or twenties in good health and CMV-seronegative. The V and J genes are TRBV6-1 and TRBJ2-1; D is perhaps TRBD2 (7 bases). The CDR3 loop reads CASSEVGGGRYNEQFF. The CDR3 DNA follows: TGTGCCAGCAGTGAAGTTGGGGGGGGGCGTTACAATGAGCAGTTCTTC.